This TCR beta chain stems from a study of T-cell reconstitution after alpha-beta-depleted transplantation in children. Trimming cost V 7 bases and J 6 bases, with 16 bases left between them. CDR1 and CDR2 (germline): SGHRS, YFSETQ. This CDR3 has 13 residues. The TCRbeta library incorporated unique molecular identifiers. TCRdb recomputed calls from the PCR reads with MiXCR, one row per CDR3 protein. The data show approximately 350,000 distinct CDR3 sequences, with about 9.4% seen just once and around 2.5% held by the top ten. This sequence originates from a human donor who donated a stem cell graft to a child with acute lymphoblastic leukemia. The chain recombines TRBV5-1 with TRBJ1-1, with D maybe TRBD1 (5 bases). This specimen was PBMCs from the stem cell graft donor, taken from the stem cell graft. In DNA, the CDR3 is TGCGCCAGCGCATCGACAGAGCATTCTGAAGCTTTCTTT. Encoded protein: CASASTEHSEAFF. Full variable domain (rest looked up from reference TRBV5-1 and TRBJ1-1): KAGVTQTPRYLIKTRGQQVTLSCSPISGHRSVSWYQQTPGQGLQFLFEYFSETQRNKGNFPGRFSGRQFSNSRSEMNVSTLELGDSALYLCASASTEHSEAFFGQGTRLTVV.